Below, 24 T cell receptor beta chains from the same sample are listed, as sequenced in a study of blood T cell repertoires in COVID-19. Sequencing used immunoSEQ multiplex PCR; TCRdb keeps in-frame clones, though not all of them. The profile covers under 350,000 clones, with approximately 86% appearing a single time and about 4% taken by the ten largest. The sequencing sample was made of PBMCs or T cells enriched from blood (not recorded which). The receptors here all came from a woman between 40 and 50 years old with acute COVID-19.

This chain connects TRBV18 to TRBJ2-6; D uncertain. The V end was cut by 3 bases, the J end by 2 bases, with 8 bases between. The length of the CDR3 is 15 residues. Germline-derived CDR1 and CDR2 are KGHSH and LQKENI. The CDR3 DNA sequence: TGTGCCAGCTCACCGACAAGTCCTGGGGCCAACGTCCTGACTTTC. It translates to CASSPTSPGANVLTF. The whole variable domain, filled in from reference TRBV18 and TRBJ2-6, reads NAGVMQNPRHLVRRRGQEARLRCSPMKGHSHVYWYRQLPEEGLKFMVYLQKENIIDESGMPKERFSAEFPKEGPSILRIQQVVRGDSAAYFCASSPTSPGANVLTFGAGSRLTVL.

The V call is TRBV29-1, the J call TRBJ1-1; tentatively, D is TRBD1 (6 bases). The CDR3 loop spans 15 amino acids. The V end lost 6 bases, the J end lost 2 bases, and 19 bases lay between the germline ends. In germline, CDR1 is SQVTM, CDR2 ANQGSEA. CDR3 in amino acids: CSVSPGSQGNTEAFF. The CDR3 DNA is TGCAGCGTCTCCCCCGGGTCACAGGGTAACACTGAAGCTTTCTTT.

The chain joins TRBV11-2 to TRBJ2-3; 10 positions agree with TRBD1. V lost 0 bases to trimming and J lost 6 bases; unmatched junction nucleotides: 3. CDR1 and CDR2 (germline): SGHAT, FQNNGV. The CDR3 spans 15 residues. The DNA for the CDR3 is TGTGCCAGCAGCTTAGAAGGACAGGGGGTCGATACGCAGTATTTT. This codes for CASSLEGQGVDTQYF.

The chain combines TRBV7-9 with TRBJ2-1; D not resolved. The CDR3 is 15 residues long. V was trimmed by 5 bases and J by 3 bases, leaving 14 bases between them. CDR1 is SEHNR, CDR2 FQNEAQ, per germline (reference sequence). The DNA for the CDR3 is TGTGCCAGCAGCGTCATTATGCAGGTCTACAATGAGCAGTTCTTC. Translated: CASSVIMQVYNEQFF.

This chain joins TRBV5-5 and TRBJ2-7, with 7 bases identical to TRBD1. This CDR3 spans 13 amino acids. Unmatched junction bases numbered 4, after V lost 4 bases and J lost 3 bases. The V gene's germline CDR1 is SGHKS and CDR2 YYEKEE (reference sequence). CDR3 DNA sequence: TGTGCCAGCAGCGCCCGGACAGGCTACGAGCAGTACTTC. Its translation: CASSARTGYEQYF.

The V gene is TRBV28, the J gene TRBJ1-4, with unresolved D. Trimming shortened V by 3 bases and J by 8 bases, and 10 bases separated the two germline ends. Germline values: CDR1 MDHEN, CDR2 SYDVKM. This CDR3 is 13 amino acids long. The CDR3 DNA reads as TGTGCCAGCAGTTTCCGTTGGAGCGAAAAACTGTTTTTT. Its protein is CASSFRWSEKLFF.

The genes are TRBV14 and TRBJ2-2; 7 bases are a match to TRBD2. CDR3 length: 17 residues. CDR1 SGHDN and CDR2 FVKESK come from the germline V gene. The V gene end was trimmed by 4 bases and the J gene end by 6 bases; junction bases not matched to a gene: 14. In nucleotides, the CDR3 is TGTGCCAGCAGCCTGAAGTCATGGACTAGTAGTGCCGGGGAGCTGTTTTTT. This gives the protein CASSLKSWTSSAGELFF.

The chain recombines TRBV19 with TRBJ1-4; D call uncertain. In germline, CDR1 is LNHDA, CDR2 SQIVND (reference sequence). The V and J ends lost 2 bases and 2 bases respectively, with 6 bases between them. CDR3 length: 14 residues. CDR3 sequence reads: CASSIQNTNEKLFF. The CDR3 nucleotides are TGTGCCAGTAGTATACAGAACACTAATGAAAAACTGTTTTTT.

The V gene is TRBV15, the J gene TRBJ2-5; D may be TRBD1 (6 bases). Germline-derived CDR1 and CDR2 are LNHNV and YYDKDF (reference sequence). This CDR3 is 14 amino acids long. V lost 3 bases, J lost 4 bases, and 12 bases lay in between. Here the CDR3 DNA reads TGTGCCACCAGCAGCCGGGACACGGGAGAGACCCAGTACTTC. Its protein is CATSSRDTGETQYF.

This sequence joins TRBV3-1 (or the pseudogene TRBV3-2) and TRBJ2-2; a weak D match, TRBD2 (6 bases). CDR3 length equals 13 residues. Germline lookup yields CDR1 LGHDT and CDR2 YNNKEL (reference sequence). Trimming removed 4 bases from V and 7 bases from J, with 10 bases in between. This chain's CDR3 is CASSPRESGELFF. In DNA, the CDR3 is TGTGCCAGCAGCCCCCGGGAGAGCGGGGAGCTGTTTTTT.

This clone appeared a few times. The V and J genes are TRBV28 and TRBJ1-1, with D uncertain. Trimming took 1 base from V and 3 from J, leaving 6 bases between them. CDR3 length equals 13 residues. Per germline, CDR1 MDHEN and CDR2 SYDVKM. In nucleotides, the CDR3 is TGTGCCAGCAGTTTATACCGAGACACTGAAGCTTTCTTT. It encodes CASSLYRDTEAFF.

The chain is built from TRBV5-4 and TRBJ1-6; possible D gene TRBD1, 5 bases. Germline V gene sequence: CDR1 SGHNT, CDR2 YYREEE (reference sequence). Trimming took off 5 bases at V and 6 bases at J, with 18 bases between the two ends. The CDR3 contains 16 residues. Written as DNA, the CDR3 is TGTGCCAGCAGACGGAACTCTGGGACTGGTAATTCACCCCTCCACTTT. This codes for CASRRNSGTGNSPLHF. The whole variable domain, filled in from reference TRBV5-4 and TRBJ1-6, reads ETGVTQSPTHLIKTRGQQVTLRCSSQSGHNTVSWYQQALGQGPQFIFQYYREEENGRGNFPPRFSGLQFPNYSSELNVNALELDDSALYLCASRRNSGTGNSPLHFGNGTRLTVT.

J is TRBJ1-1 and V is TRBV19, with 9 positions matching TRBD1. V shed 10 bases, J shed 5 bases, and the junction held 8 bases outside the gene matches. The CDR3 has 13 amino acids. Germline V gives CDR1 LNHDA, CDR2 SQIVND (reference sequence). The CDR3 loop reads CATSDRGGTEAFF. CDR3 in DNA: TGTGCCACTTCGGACAGGGGAGGAACTGAAGCTTTCTTT. Combining the CDR3 with reference TRBV19 and TRBJ1-1 gives the whole variable domain DGGITQSPKYLFRKEGQNVTLSCEQNLNHDAMYWYRQDPGQGLRLIYYSQIVNDFQKGDIAEGYSVSREKKESFPLTVTSAQKNPTAFYLCATSDRGGTEAFFGQGTRLTVV.

In nucleotides, the CDR3 is TGTGCCACCAGCAGGGGACTAGCGGGAGCAGATACGCAGTATTTT. This sequence encodes CATSRGLAGADTQYF. V usage is TRBV15 and J usage is TRBJ2-3, with 14 bases lining up with TRBD2. There are 15 residues in the CDR3. J lost 4 bases, V lost 3 bases, and 0 bases had no gene match. The V gene's germline CDR1 is LNHNV and CDR2 YYDKDF (reference sequence).

J is TRBJ2-3 and V is TRBV11-3; a weak D match, TRBD1 (5 bases). The ends were cut back, 5 bases at V and 3 bases at J, with 12 bases in the middle. Germline CDR1 reads SGHNT; CDR2 reads YENEEA. This CDR3 spans 14 amino acids. CDR3 in amino acids: CASSHRSGTDTQYF. The CDR3 DNA sequence: TGTGCCAGCAGCCACAGATCAGGGACAGATACGCAGTATTTT.

The chain has TRBV4-3 and TRBJ2-1; 11 bases line up with TRBD2. This CDR3 contains 17 residues. CDR1 is LGHNA and CDR2 is YSLEER in the germline V gene. The V and J ends lost 1 base and 2 bases, in that order; junction bases with no gene match: 4. CDR3 amino acids: CASSQVLAGGPYNEQFF. The CDR3, as DNA: TGCGCCAGCAGCCAAGTGCTAGCGGGGGGACCCTACAATGAGCAGTTCTTC.

V is TRBV18 and J is TRBJ1-1; TRBD1 might be the D (5 bases). The CDR3 length is 14 residues. Trimming removed 2 bases from V and 1 base from J, with 8 bases in between. The germline gives CDR1 KGHSH, CDR2 LQKENI. Written as DNA, the CDR3 is TGTGCCAGCTCACCAGCGGGGGGGAACACTGAAGCTTTCTTT. This translates into CASSPAGGNTEAFF.

This clone was counted a few times. The DNA for the CDR3 is TGTGCCAGCAGCCCCCTAGGGGGGGGCAACGGGGAGCTGTTTTTT. Translation gives CASSPLGGGNGELFF. The chain couples TRBV11-2 to TRBJ2-2, with a weak D call TRBD2 (7 bases). Germline CDR1 is SGHAT and CDR2 is FQNNGV. With 5 bases removed from V and 7 bases from J, the gap between germline ends came to 17 bases. CDR3 size: 15 residues.

This sequence joins TRBV7-6 and TRBJ1-4; 7 nucleotides align to TRBD1. CDR3 length: 15 residues. Germline values: CDR1 SGHVS, CDR2 FNYEAQ. The V segment lost 5 bases and the J segment 6 bases; nucleotides outside the gene matches: 9. CDR3 sequence (DNA): TGTGCCAGCAGCCCCGGAGTAGGGGGCGATGAAAAACTGTTTTTT. Protein product: CASSPGVGGDEKLFF.

A single count supports this clone. The J gene is TRBJ1-2, the V gene TRBV12-3 or TRBV12-4; a possible D gene is TRBD1 (5 bases). Trimming removed 1 base at V and 6 bases at J, with 9 bases between. This CDR3 region has 13 residues. The CDR3 loop is CASSLVTVDGYTF. CDR3 DNA: TGTGCCAGCAGTTTAGTGACAGTCGATGGCTACACCTTC.

CDR3 amino acids: CASSFARASNQPQHF. CDR3 in DNA: TGTGCCAGCAGCTTTGCCAGGGCCAGCAATCAGCCCCAGCATTTT. The V call is TRBV7-2, the J call TRBJ1-5; D might be TRBD1 (5 bases). Germline-derived CDR1 and CDR2 are SGHTA and FQGNSA. Trimming shortened V by 3 bases and J by 1 base, and 10 bases separated the two germline ends. This CDR3 has 15 residues.

This clone has just a few counts. The J gene is TRBJ2-1, the V gene TRBV19, with D perhaps TRBD2 (6 bases). V shed 5 bases and J shed 4 bases, with 15 bases lying between them. This CDR3 contains 15 residues. Germline V gene sequence: CDR1 LNHDA, CDR2 SQIVND (reference sequence). The CDR3 nucleotides read TGTGCCAGTAGTTTTGGAAGCGCGGGATACAATGAGCAGTTCTTC. Translating gives CASSFGSAGYNEQFF.

The rearrangement links TRBV9 to TRBJ2-3, with TRBD2 matching 7 bases. Unmatched junction bases numbered 6, after V lost 0 bases and J lost 2 bases. The CDR3 sequence is 16 residues long. Germline V gene data show CDR1 as SGDLS and CDR2 as YYNGEE. CDR3 in DNA: TGTGCCAGCAGCGTAGGTGTACGGGGGGTCACAGATACGCAGTATTTT. This sequence encodes CASSVGVRGVTDTQYF.

The V gene is TRBV6-5, the J gene TRBJ2-2, with D perhaps TRBD2 (5 bases). This CDR3 spans 14 amino acids. The germline V and J ends were trimmed by 6 bases and 4 bases, with 12 bases remaining between them. Germline V gives CDR1 MNHEY, CDR2 SVGAGI. CDR3 sequence (DNA): TGTGCCAGCAGATTCGGGGTTGGCACCGGGGAGCTGTTTTTT. Translated, it gives CASRFGVGTGELFF.